This T cell receptor (beta chain) stems from a study of T cell repertoires in cytomegalovirus infection. On the study more broadly: Shared public TCR beta signatures pointed to both CMV infection and a matching HLA type. Regarding the study as a whole: Cumulated frequencies of public TCR beta families served to identify carriers of CMV plus the relevant HLA. The ex vivo response was dominated by HLA-C-restricted CMV-specific TCR beta clonotypes.

This CDR3 has 14 amino acids. Trimming pared 0 bases from V and 4 bases from J, leaving 10 bases between. From germline, CDR1 is SGHNT and CDR2 YYREEE (reference sequence). MiXCR, applied by TCRdb to the reads, yields one record per CDR3 protein. The sample includes nearly 450,000 distinct CDR3 sequences, roughly 31% of them seen just once. Remarks on this clonotype: What it binds is not known.

The rearrangement uses TRBV5-4 and TRBJ2-5; D ambiguous. The receptor's source is a human donor in good health (CMV status not recorded). Some clones in this sample may be carry-over from other donors' samples. The sequenced material came from PBMCs. CDR3 sequence: CASSLGQARETQYF. In nucleotides, the CDR3 is TGTGCCAGCAGCTTGGGTCAGGCCCGAGAGACCCAGTACTTC.